Below, 8 T cell receptor beta chains from the same sample are listed, as sequenced in a study of cytomegalovirus exposure and HLA in healthy donors (dated by TCRdb to about 2017). Library creation used the immunoSEQ multiplex PCR assay. The multiplex PCR relied on a mix of 60 forward primers for TCR Vbeta segments and 13 reverse primers for TCR Jbeta segments. As stored in TCRdb, this immuneACCESS dataset retains in-frame rearrangements with V and J assigned. A fraction of the clones does not appear; measured against another copy, unresolved V genes explain less than half of the discrepancy, and the remainder lacks a known reason. The sample table shows over 90,000 clones, and 50% to 80% are seen once. The ten largest clonotypes hold roughly 3% of the sample. Material for sequencing was PBMCs. The source is a man between 60 and 70 years old in good health and CMV-seronegative.

This chain uses TRBV4-1 with TRBJ1-2; D possibly corresponds to TRBD1 (5 bases). The CDR3 is 14 amino acids. Germline V CDR1 and CDR2: MGHRA, YSYEKL. Trimming removed 6 bases at V and 2 bases at J, with 13 bases between. CDR3 region: CASRPGQTNYGYTF. The DNA of the CDR3 is TGCGCCAGCAGACCCGGACAAACCAACTATGGCTACACCTTC.

The table lists this clone with a few counts. The chain links TRBV6-4 to TRBJ2-3; D is unclear. The CDR3 is 15 amino acids. The germline V gene has CDR1 MRHNA and CDR2 SNTAGT. V dropped 3 bases and J dropped 0 bases, with 10 bases sitting between them. For the CDR3, the DNA is TGTGCCAGCAGTGAAGCGCTCGGCAGCACAGATACGCAGTATTTT. Amino acid sequence: CASSEALGSTDTQYF.

Of note for this clone: Germline and junction disagree at one end, which may indicate a read error. This sequence joins TRBV5-1 and TRBJ2-3; 11 bases map to TRBD1. This CDR3 spans 12 amino acids. The germline CDR1 and CDR2 sequences are SGHRS and YFSETQ. The CDR3 bases are TGCGCCAGCAGCTCTCCGGGACAGGGGGTGAATTTT. Its protein is CASSSPGQGVNF.

The J gene is TRBJ1-2, the V gene TRBV5-4, with TRBD1 as a possible D gene (6 bases). V lost 4 bases to trimming and J lost 4 bases, with 17 bases between them. CDR1 and CDR2 from the germline V gene are SGHNT and YYREEE (reference sequence). CDR3 size: 15 residues. As DNA, the CDR3 is TGTGCCAGCAGCCTGGGGGGCGGCAGGTTCTATGGCTACACCTTC. It encodes CASSLGGGRFYGYTF. The complete variable domain, with remaining parts taken from reference TRBV5-4 and TRBJ1-2, reads ETGVTQSPTHLIKTRGQQVTLRCSSQSGHNTVSWYQQALGQGPQFIFQYYREEENGRGNFPPRFSGLQFPNYSSELNVNALELDDSALYLCASSLGGGRFYGYTFGSGTRLTVV.

This clone was counted a few times. This chain connects TRBV6-6 to TRBJ2-7; maybe TRBD1 (6 bases). Trimming removed 0 bases from V and 6 bases from J, with 6 bases in between. Germline loops: CDR1 MNHNY, CDR2 SVGAGI (reference sequence). The CDR3 sequence is 12 residues long. CDR3 bases: TGTGCCAGCAGTTACTCACAGGGCGAGCAGTACTTC. This gives the protein CASSYSQGEQYF.

This chain joins TRBV19 and TRBJ2-7; 14 bases are shared with TRBD2. The CDR3 is made up of 19 amino acids. CDR1 and CDR2 from the germline V gene are LNHDA and SQIVND (reference sequence). V shed 5 bases and J 2 bases; nucleotides not matched to a gene: 14. The DNA of the CDR3 is TGTGCCAGTAGTCCTCCCCCCGGGACTAGCGGGAGTAAGGCCTACGAGCAGTACTTC. Translation: CASSPPPGTSGSKAYEQYF.

The chain links TRBV6-1 to TRBJ2-1, with D possibly matching TRBD1 (5 bases). The CDR3 extends over 15 amino acids. CDR1 MNHNS and CDR2 SASEGT come from the germline V gene. Trimming took 6 bases from V and 2 from J, leaving 14 bases between them. The CDR3 region is CASSVVDKAYNEQFF. As DNA, the CDR3 is TGTGCCAGCAGCGTAGTGGACAAAGCCTACAATGAGCAGTTCTTC.

This clone showed up just a few times. The chain joins TRBV19 to TRBJ2-5; no definite D call. The germline V gene encodes CDR1 LNHDA and CDR2 SQIVND (reference sequence). Trimming stripped 1 base from V and 7 bases from J, with 13 bases between. CDR3 length: 14 amino acids. DNA for the CDR3: TGTGCCAGTAGTATAGGGCCCTCCCCGGGGACCCAGTACTTC. Amino acid sequence: CASSIGPSPGTQYF. Supplemented by reference TRBV19 and TRBJ2-5, the full variable domain reads DGGITQSPKYLFRKEGQNVTLSCEQNLNHDAMYWYRQDPGQGLRLIYYSQIVNDFQKGDIAEGYSVSREKKESFPLTVTSAQKNPTAFYLCASSIGPSPGTQYFGPGTRLLVL.